In this sample, the clone carrying this T cell receptor (beta chain) turned up a few times. The data were taken from a study of response to subunit inactivated influenza vaccine. Germline CDR1 and CDR2: KGHDR and SFDVKD. CDR3 length: 16 amino acids. J was trimmed by 4 bases and V by 4 bases; bases with no gene match: 9. One entry per CDR3 protein results from TCRdb running MiXCR on the RT-PCR reads. The data show about 540,000 distinct CDR3 sequences, approximately 24% seen once. Separately, the same data were catalogued under a study of T cells expressing NK-cell markers. Per that study: Beta-chain TCR cDNA was generated via 5'RACE template switching with UMIs.

This sequence was found in a man between 45 and 60 years old who received an inactivated influenza vaccine. The sequenced sample was CD4+ T cells sorted from PBMCs, obtained 11 to 12 days after vaccination. The chain employs TRBV24-1 and TRBJ2-3, with TRBD2 matching over 8 bases. CDR3 residues: CATSDISGIGADTQYF. DNA of the CDR3: TGTGCCACCAGTGACATTAGCGGGATAGGAGCAGATACGCAGTATTTT.